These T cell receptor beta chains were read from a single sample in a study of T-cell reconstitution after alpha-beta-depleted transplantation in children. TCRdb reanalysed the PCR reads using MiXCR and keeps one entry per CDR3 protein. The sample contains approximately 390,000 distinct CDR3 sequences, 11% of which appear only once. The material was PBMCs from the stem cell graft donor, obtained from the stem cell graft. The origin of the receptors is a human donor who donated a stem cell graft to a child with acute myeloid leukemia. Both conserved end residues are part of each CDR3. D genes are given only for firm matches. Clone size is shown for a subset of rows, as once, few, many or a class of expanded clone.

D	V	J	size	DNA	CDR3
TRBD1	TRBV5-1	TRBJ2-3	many	TGCGCCAGCAGCTTGGATGGACAGGGCGCAGATACGCAGTATTTT	CASSLDGQGADTQYF
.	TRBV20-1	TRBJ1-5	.	TGCTGTGCTAGAGAGCCGGGTTCGAATCAGCCCCAGCATTTT	CCAREPGSNQPQHF
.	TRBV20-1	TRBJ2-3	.	TGCAGTGCCCGTCCGGACTCAACAGATACGCAGTATTTT	CSARPDSTDTQYF
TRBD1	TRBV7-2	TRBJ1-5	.	TGTGCCAGCAGCCCCCAGGGGGCACGGGGCCAGCCCCAGCATTTT	CASSPQGARGQPQHF
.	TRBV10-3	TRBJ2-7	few	TGTGCCGGCGGAAACTCCTACGAGCAGTACTTC	CAGGNSYEQYF
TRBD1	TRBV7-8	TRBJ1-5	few	TGTGCCAGCAGCTTAGCGTCGGGACAGGGCTCTCAGCCCCAGCATTTT	CASSLASGQGSQPQHF
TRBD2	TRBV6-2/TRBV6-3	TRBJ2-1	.	TGTGCCAGCAGTTACTCGGTGACAGGGATTGGGCCTAGCGGGAGACAGAGGGAGCACTTCTTC	CASSYSVTGIGPSGRQREHFF
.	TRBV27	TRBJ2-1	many	TGTGCCAGCAGTTTGTTTTTTCGTACAGCGGGCTCCTACAATGAGCAGTTCTTC	CASSLFFRTAGSYNEQFF
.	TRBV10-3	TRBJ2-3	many	TGTGCCATCAGTGGACAGGTGCCAGATACGCAGTATTTT	CAISGQVPDTQYF
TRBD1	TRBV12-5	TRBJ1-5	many	TGTGCTAGTGGTTTGTCACTCCGGGACAGGGACAATCAGCCCCAGCATTTT	CASGLSLRDRDNQPQHF